Below, one TCR beta chain is given with its context. Its antigen is undetermined. The data originate from a study of identical twins. General study findings and limits: The study found that models underestimated out-of-frame TCR alpha sharing in monozygotic twins.

All donors were healthy, and all were Caucasian. In germline, CDR1 is WNHNN, CDR2 SYGVQD (reference sequence). The V segment lost 9 bases and the J segment 0 bases; nucleotides outside the gene matches: 6. The CDR3 consists of 14 residues. One entry per CDR3 protein, called by TCRdb with MiXCR from the 5' RACE reads. The sample includes under 450,000 distinct CDR3 sequences, 15% to 20% seen only once; the top ten take less than 15%. This clonotype originated in a man aged 50 to 59 in good health. This chain uses TRBV10-1 with TRBJ1-1, with 8 bases fitting TRBD1. Sample: naive T cells sorted from blood. In DNA form, the CDR3 reads TGCGCCAGAAAACCGGGACAGGTGAACACTGAAGCTTTCTTT. It encodes CARKPGQVNTEAFF.